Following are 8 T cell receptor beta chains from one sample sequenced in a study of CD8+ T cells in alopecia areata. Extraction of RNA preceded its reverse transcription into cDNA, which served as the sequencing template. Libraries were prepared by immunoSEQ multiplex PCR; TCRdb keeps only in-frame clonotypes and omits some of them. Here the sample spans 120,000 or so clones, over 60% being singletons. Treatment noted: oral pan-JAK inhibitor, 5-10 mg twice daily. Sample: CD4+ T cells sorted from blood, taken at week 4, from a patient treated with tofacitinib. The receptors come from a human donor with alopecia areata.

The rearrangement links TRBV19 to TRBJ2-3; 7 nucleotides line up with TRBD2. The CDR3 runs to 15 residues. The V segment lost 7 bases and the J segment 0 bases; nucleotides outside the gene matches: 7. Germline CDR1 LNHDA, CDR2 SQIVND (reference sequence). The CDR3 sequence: CASKRRRGSTDTQYF. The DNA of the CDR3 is TGTGCCAGTAAAAGAAGGCGGGGGAGCACAGATACGCAGTATTTT.

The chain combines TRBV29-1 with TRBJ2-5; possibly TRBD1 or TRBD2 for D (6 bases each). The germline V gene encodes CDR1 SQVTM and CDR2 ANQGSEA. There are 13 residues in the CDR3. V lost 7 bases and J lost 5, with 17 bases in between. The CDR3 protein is CSALRGARETQYF. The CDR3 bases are TGCAGCGCACTTAGGGGGGCGCGGGAGACCCAGTACTTC.

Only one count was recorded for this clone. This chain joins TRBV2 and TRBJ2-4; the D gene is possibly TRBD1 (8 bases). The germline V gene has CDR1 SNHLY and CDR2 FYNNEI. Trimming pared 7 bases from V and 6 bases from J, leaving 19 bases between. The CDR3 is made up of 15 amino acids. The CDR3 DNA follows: TGTGCCAGCACACCTGGACAGGGAGGGGGAAACATTCAGTACTTC. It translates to CASTPGQGGGNIQYF. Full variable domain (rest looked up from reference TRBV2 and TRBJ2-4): EPEVTQTPSHQVTQMGQEVILRCVPISNHLYFYWYRQILGQKVEFLVSFYNNEISEKSEIFDDQFSVERPDGSNFTLKIRSTKLEDSAMYFCASTPGQGGGNIQYFGAGTRLSVL.

In DNA form, the CDR3 reads TGCAGCGTTGAACGAGACAGGGGGGACGAGCAGTACTTC. Amino acids: CSVERDRGDEQYF. The chain joins TRBV29-1 to TRBJ2-7; TRBD1 matches 9 bases. CDR1 is SQVTM and CDR2 is ANQGSEA in the germline V gene. V shed 2 bases and J 5 bases; nucleotides not matched to a gene: 4. The CDR3 has 13 residues.

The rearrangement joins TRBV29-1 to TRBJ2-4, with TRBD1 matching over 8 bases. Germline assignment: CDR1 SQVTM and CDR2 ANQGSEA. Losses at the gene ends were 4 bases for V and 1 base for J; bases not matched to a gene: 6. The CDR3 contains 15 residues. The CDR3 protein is CSVGQGIRAKNIQYF. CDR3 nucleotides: TGCAGCGTTGGACAGGGGATTAGGGCCAAAAACATTCAGTACTTC.

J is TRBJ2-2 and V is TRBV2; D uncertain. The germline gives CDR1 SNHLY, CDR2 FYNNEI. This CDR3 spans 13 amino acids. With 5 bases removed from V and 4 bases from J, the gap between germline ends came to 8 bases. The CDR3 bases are TGTGCCAGCAGTACCAGACGCACCGGGGAGCTGTTTTTT. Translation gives CASSTRRTGELFF.

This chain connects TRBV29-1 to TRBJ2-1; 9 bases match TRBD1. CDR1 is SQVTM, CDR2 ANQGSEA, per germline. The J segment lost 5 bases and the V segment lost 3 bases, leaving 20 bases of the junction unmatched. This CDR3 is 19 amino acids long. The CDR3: CSVEPFLGQGPTPDNEQFF. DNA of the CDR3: TGCAGCGTTGAGCCATTCCTCGGACAGGGGCCGACTCCTGACAATGAGCAGTTCTTC.

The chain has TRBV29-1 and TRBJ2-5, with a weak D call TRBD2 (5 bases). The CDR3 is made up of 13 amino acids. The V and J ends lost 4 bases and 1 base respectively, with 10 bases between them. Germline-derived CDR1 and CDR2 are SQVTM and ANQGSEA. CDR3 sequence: CSVAAVLQETQYF. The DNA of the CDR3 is TGCAGCGTTGCAGCGGTTCTCCAAGAGACCCAGTACTTC.